These 27 T cell receptor beta chains originate from one sample sequenced in a study of T cells in Graves' hyperthyroidism and ophthalmopathy. Amplification yielded TCR beta CDR3 regions, with RNA transcripts as the source. HTBI primers were employed in a first-round RT-PCR of the TCR CDR3. MiXCR, applied by TCRdb to the multiplex PCR reads, yields one record per CDR3 protein. The sample holds a few hundred thousand distinct CDR3 sequences, 20% to 25% seen once. The source material was blood. These receptors all stem from a woman between 45 and 60 years old with Graves' hyperthyroidism.

The table lists this clonotype with many counts. This chain uses TRBV6-1 with TRBJ1-1; no reliable D call. The germline gives CDR1 MNHNS, CDR2 SASEGT. The CDR3 totals 13 residues. The germline V and J ends were trimmed by 11 bases and 2 bases, with 15 bases remaining between them. The CDR3 DNA follows: TGTGCCCACGGGAGGGTCTATAACACTGAAGCTTTCTTT. This encodes CAHGRVYNTEAFF.

This clonotype showed up just a few times. This chain joins TRBV11-1 and TRBJ2-7; D is unclear. The CDR3 consists of 16 residues. CDR1 SGHAT and CDR2 FQDESV come from the germline V gene (reference sequence). With 3 bases removed from V and 3 bases from J, the gap between germline ends came to 18 bases. CDR3 coding DNA: TGTGCCAGCAGCTTGCGCGCACACGTATACAGCTACGAGCAGTACTTC. It codes for CASSLRAHVYSYEQYF.

This clonotype showed up many times. V gene TRBV7-9 combines with J gene TRBJ1-5; 7 positions match TRBD1. This CDR3 has 14 residues. Trimming cost V 6 bases and J 4 bases; bases outside gene matches: 6. Germline V gives CDR1 SEHNR, CDR2 FQNEAQ (reference sequence). Written as DNA, the CDR3 is TGTGCCAGCAGACAAACAGGGGATAATCAGCCCCAGCATTTT. It is translated as CASRQTGDNQPQHF.

The J gene is TRBJ1-4, the V gene TRBV5-1, with a weak D call TRBD1 (5 bases). The CDR3 length is 16 residues. The V gene lost 0 bases and the J gene lost 5 bases, with 14 bases spanning the gap. Looked up from germline, CDR1 is SGHRS and CDR2 is YFSETQ. The CDR3 nucleotides read TGCGCCAGCAGCTTGGCCGGCAGGGAGGGAAATGAAAAACTGTTTTTT. It is translated as CASSLAGREGNEKLFF. The full variable domain, with the rest looked up from reference TRBV5-1 and TRBJ1-4, is KAGVTQTPRYLIKTRGQQVTLSCSPISGHRSVSWYQQTPGQGLQFLFEYFSETQRNKGNFPGRFSGRQFSNSRSEMNVSTLELGDSALYLCASSLAGREGNEKLFFGSGTQLSVL.

This clonotype was picked up many times. The chain uses TRBV15 and TRBJ2-2; D call uncertain. The CDR3 is made up of 13 amino acids. V lost 4 bases and J 7 bases, leaving 10 bases between the germline ends. Germline CDR1 and CDR2: LNHNV and YYDKDF (reference sequence). This CDR3 is CATSTYSGGELFF. CDR3 bases: TGTGCCACCAGCACCTACTCGGGCGGGGAGCTGTTTTTT.

The chain recombines TRBV5-1 with TRBJ1-1; maybe TRBD1 (5 bases). From germline, CDR1 is SGHRS and CDR2 YFSETQ. Trimming stripped 5 bases from V and 5 bases from J, with 16 bases between. The CDR3 consists of 14 residues. This CDR3 reads CASRTSGAGTEAFF. In nucleotides, the CDR3 is TGCGCCAGCAGAACAAGCGGGGCCGGGACTGAAGCTTTCTTT.

This clonotype has a count of ten or more. The chain uses TRBV29-1 and TRBJ2-5; D perhaps matches TRBD1 (5 bases). There are 13 residues in the CDR3. Germline CDR1 SQVTM, CDR2 ANQGSEA. V was cut by 2 bases and J by 4 bases, with 11 bases left in between. DNA for the CDR3: TGCAGCGTTGAATCAGGGATAAGAGAGACCCAGTACTTC. Translated: CSVESGIRETQYF.

Many counts were recorded for this clonotype. The V and J genes are TRBV5-1 and TRBJ1-1; unclear D gene. This CDR3 has 15 amino acids. V lost 4 bases to trimming and J lost 5 bases, with 18 bases between them. CDR1 is SGHRS, CDR2 YFSETQ, per germline. CDR3 sequence: CASSPQLDGSTEAFF. CDR3 nucleotide sequence: TGCGCCAGCAGCCCCCAACTTGACGGATCGACTGAAGCTTTCTTT. Filled out from reference TRBV5-1 and TRBJ1-1, the complete variable domain reads KAGVTQTPRYLIKTRGQQVTLSCSPISGHRSVSWYQQTPGQGLQFLFEYFSETQRNKGNFPGRFSGRQFSNSRSEMNVSTLELGDSALYLCASSPQLDGSTEAFFGQGTRLTVV.

This clonotype was observed at least ten times. The genes are TRBV7-9 and TRBJ2-7; the D gene is possibly TRBD2 (6 bases). In germline, CDR1 is SEHNR, CDR2 FQNEAQ (reference sequence). CDR3 length: 14 amino acids. V lost 4 bases to trimming and J lost 3 bases, with 13 bases between them. For the CDR3, the DNA is TGTGCCAGCAGCTGGGTAGGCGGGGACTACGAGCAGTACTTC. Translating gives CASSWVGGDYEQYF.

The rearrangement joins TRBV30 to TRBJ1-2; 9 bases agree with TRBD1. CDR1 GTSNPN and CDR2 SVGIG come from the germline V gene (reference sequence). The CDR3 has 13 amino acids. V gave up 4 bases and J gave up 7 bases; unmatched junction bases: 7. In DNA, the CDR3 is TGTGCCTGGAATCTGGGGACAGGGCCTGGCTACACCTTC. Protein sequence: CAWNLGTGPGYTF.

This clonotype was counted many times. This chain joins TRBV7-8 and TRBJ1-3; possible D gene TRBD1, 6 bases. CDR1 and CDR2 (germline): SGHVS, FQNEAQ. Deletions cut 0 bases from V and 3 bases from J, with 12 bases between. This CDR3 has 16 residues. The CDR3: CASSLAGGRVGNTIYF. The CDR3, as DNA: TGTGCCAGCAGCTTAGCTGGGGGCAGGGTTGGAAACACCATATATTTT.

This clonotype turned up a few times. V usage is TRBV10-1 and J usage is TRBJ2-2; tentatively, D is TRBD1 (5 bases). CDR3 length equals 14 residues. CDR1 and CDR2 from the germline V gene are WNHNN and SYGVQD (reference sequence). The ends were cut back, 1 base at V and 3 bases at J, with 6 bases in the middle. DNA of the CDR3: TGCGCCAGCAGTGAGTTACAGGACACCGGGGAGCTGTTTTTT. Its translation: CASSELQDTGELFF.

The sample holds many counts of this clonotype. The V and J genes are TRBV5-1 and TRBJ2-7; D not certain. From germline, CDR1 is SGHRS and CDR2 YFSETQ. V lost 0 bases and J lost 4, with 11 bases in between. The CDR3 contains 14 residues. In nucleotides, the CDR3 is TGCGCCAGCAGCTTGGCCAGGCAGGAATACGAGCAGTACTTC. Translation: CASSLARQEYEQYF.

This clonotype has at least ten counts. This chain links TRBV2 with TRBJ1-2, with a weak D call TRBD1 (5 bases). The CDR3 length is 15 residues. The germline V and J ends were trimmed by 6 bases and 2 bases, with 16 bases remaining between them. Germline V lookup: CDR1 SNHLY, CDR2 FYNNEI. CDR3 amino acids: CASSDRAGKNYGYTF. The CDR3 region has the DNA TGTGCCAGCAGCGACCGTGCAGGGAAAAACTATGGCTACACCTTC. Full variable domain (outside the CDR3, taken from reference TRBV2 and TRBJ1-2): EPEVTQTPSHQVTQMGQEVILRCVPISNHLYFYWYRQILGQKVEFLVSFYNNEISEKSEIFDDQFSVERPDGSNFTLKIRSTKLEDSAMYFCASSDRAGKNYGYTFGSGTRLTVV.

The rearrangement joins TRBV2 to TRBJ2-3; D is unclear. Germline CDR1 reads SNHLY; CDR2 reads FYNNEI. The V end was cut by 0 bases, the J end by 3 bases, with 10 bases between. There are 15 residues in the CDR3. CDR3 in DNA: TGTGCCAGCAGTGAAGCGGCGTCGGTAACAGATACGCAGTATTTT. This codes for CASSEAASVTDTQYF.

This clonotype appeared many times. This sequence joins TRBV10-3 and TRBJ2-1; 7 bases align to TRBD2. The CDR3 consists of 15 residues. The V and J ends lost 8 bases and 1 base, in that order; junction bases with no gene match: 8. Germline V lookup: CDR1 ENHRY, CDR2 SYGVKD. CDR3 region: CAIGGGRSSYNEQFF. In DNA form, the CDR3 reads TGTGCCATCGGCGGCGGGAGATCGTCCTACAATGAGCAGTTCTTC.

This clonotype was seen at least ten times. The chain links TRBV5-1 to TRBJ1-1; a weak D match, TRBD1 (6 bases). The CDR3 covers 12 residues. Germline CDR1 and CDR2: SGHRS and YFSETQ. V gave up 4 bases and J gave up 4 bases, with 8 bases separating them. CDR3 coding DNA: TGCGCCAGCAGCACAGGGACCACTGAAGCTTTCTTT. Protein sequence: CASSTGTTEAFF.

Remarks on this clonotype: Germline is not matched at one junction end, which may reflect a read error. J is TRBJ2-1 and V is TRBV6-2 or TRBV6-3; D is possibly TRBD1 or TRBD2 (5 bases each). The CDR3 extends over 15 amino acids. Germline values: CDR1 MNHEY, CDR2 SVGEGT. This CDR3 reads CASTVTRGSYNGQFF. For the CDR3, the DNA is TGTGCCAGCACAGTGACGAGGGGCTCCTACAATGGGCAGTTCTTC.

In its sample, this clonotype was seen many times. This rearrangement joins TRBV29-1 to TRBJ2-5, with D unresolved. The CDR3 has 13 residues. Between the trimmed V and J ends, which lost 3 bases and 7 bases, there was a span of 15 bases. The germline CDR1 and CDR2 sequences are SQVTM and ANQGSEA. In DNA form, the CDR3 reads TGCAGCGTTGAGGTGGTGGGCATAGGGACCCAGTACTTC. It is translated as CSVEVVGIGTQYF.

The CDR3 region has the DNA TGTGCCAGTAGTATAGTACCATGGTCCCAGCATTTT. Residues: CASSIVPWSQHF. This chain connects TRBV19 to TRBJ1-5; D unresolved. V was trimmed by 1 base and J by 11 bases, leaving 9 bases between them. Germline CDR1 reads LNHDA; CDR2 reads SQIVND (reference sequence). The CDR3 is 12 amino acids. The full variable domain, with the rest looked up from reference TRBV19 and TRBJ1-5, is DGGITQSPKYLFRKEGQNVTLSCEQNLNHDAMYWYRQDPGQGLRLIYYSQIVNDFQKGDIAEGYSVSREKKESFPLTVTSAQKNPTAFYLCASSIVPWSQHFGDGTRLSIL.

This clonotype has only a few counts. V is TRBV5-1 and J is TRBJ1-2; a possible D gene is TRBD1 (5 bases). The CDR3 extends over 13 amino acids. Trimming pared 0 bases from V and 11 bases from J, leaving 14 bases between. Per the germline V gene, CDR1 is SGHRS and CDR2 is YFSETQ. The CDR3 reads CASSLGSGEWYTF. CDR3 bases: TGCGCCAGCAGCTTGGGCTCGGGGGAATGGTACACCTTC.

This chain connects TRBV29-1 to TRBJ2-1; TRBD2 matches at 15 bases. CDR3 length: 19 amino acids. From germline, CDR1 is SQVTM and CDR2 ANQGSEA. The CDR3 spells CRETPGLAGGGGICNEQFF. CDR3 nucleotide sequence: TGCAGAGAAACACCGGGACTAGCGGGAGGAGGTGGGATTTGCAATGAGCAGTTCTTC.

V usage is TRBV3-1 and J usage is TRBJ2-1, with 9 bases aligning to TRBD2. Germline CDR1 and CDR2: LGHDT and YNNKEL (reference sequence). CDR3 length: 15 residues. V gave up 4 bases and J gave up 7 bases; unmatched junction bases: 8. CDR3 nucleotide sequence: TGTGCCAGCAGCCCCGGGGTAGCGGGAGTTAATGAGCAGTTCTTC. Its protein is CASSPGVAGVNEQFF.

This clonotype was recorded at least ten times. This sequence joins TRBV30 and TRBJ1-4; D gene uncertain. This CDR3 contains 14 residues. Germline V CDR1 and CDR2: GTSNPN, SVGIG (reference sequence). The ends were cut back, 0 bases at V and 4 bases at J, with 9 bases in the middle. Written as DNA, the CDR3 is TGTGCCTGGAGTGTATACGGATTTAATGAAAAACTGTTTTTT. Amino acids: CAWSVYGFNEKLFF.

This clonotype was recorded at least ten times. The CDR3 DNA is TGTGCCAGCAGTGAAGCAAACGAGCAGTACTTC. It encodes CASSEANEQYF. This chain links TRBV6-1 with TRBJ2-7; no clear D. The germline V and J ends were trimmed by 0 bases and 5 bases, with 2 bases remaining between them. CDR1 is MNHNS, CDR2 SASEGT, per germline. This CDR3 contains 11 residues.

This clonotype was detected many times. The J gene is TRBJ1-3, the V gene TRBV3-1; D unresolved. This CDR3 spans 15 amino acids. V lost 2 bases to trimming and J lost 6 bases, with 14 bases between them. Germline V gives CDR1 LGHDT, CDR2 YNNKEL (reference sequence). The CDR3, as DNA: TGTGCCAGCAGCCAAATGGCTCGGGGTTTAAACACCATATATTTT. Its translation: CASSQMARGLNTIYF.

The chain is built from TRBV10-3 and TRBJ1-2, with 9 bases fitting TRBD1. The CDR3 has 13 residues. In germline, CDR1 is ENHRY, CDR2 SYGVKD. Trimming took 8 bases from V and 6 from J; bases not matched to a gene: 7. Here the CDR3 reads CAIRSGQGNGYTF. The CDR3 region has the DNA TGTGCCATCCGCTCGGGACAGGGAAATGGCTACACCTTC.